The present entry profiles one T cell receptor (beta chain) with its context. Antigen specificity is unknown. The sample comes from a study of a mutant IDH1 vaccine in newly diagnosed glioma. V shed 2 bases and J shed 0 bases, with 17 bases lying between them. Germline V gene data show CDR1 as SGHDT and CDR2 as YYEEEE. The CDR3 consists of 18 residues. Sample time point: week 35, safety follow-up. In every dose of vaccine, 300 ug of mutant IDH1 20-mer peptide was given alongside topical imiquimod. Study-level points and caveats: Patients showed vaccine-induced immune responses at a rate of roughly 93%.

The protocol was immunoSEQ multiplex PCR, while the TCRdb copy is restricted to in-frame clones and leaves out a portion. The data hold about 69,000 clones, with around nine tenths observed a single time. The specimen was PBMCs, collected from a glioma patient whose treatment included an IDH1 peptide vaccine. The chain couples TRBV5-6 to TRBJ1-4, with D perhaps matching TRBD1 (6 bases). The receptor's source is a man under 40 with glioma. CDR3 sequence reads: CASSFSSDSNPTNEKLFF. The CDR3 region has the DNA TGTGCCAGCAGCTTTTCCTCGGACAGCAACCCAACTAATGAAAAACTGTTTTTT.